Sequencing of this T cell receptor (beta chain) was carried out in a study of cytomegalovirus exposure and HLA in healthy donors (dated by TCRdb to 2015 to 2018). Study-wide context: According to an earlier analysis of a few hundred of the donors, about 179 million T cells yielded roughly 110 million unique TCR beta sequences and 276 Gb of sequence data. Roughly 300 gigabases of sequencing data and tens of millions of unique TCR sequences were included in an early release covering around 650 HLA-typed donors. Of the approximately 400 genotyped donors, over 65% fell in the genetic ancestry cluster associated with self-reported Caucasian donors. The study aimed to test whether cataloging public T cell receptors could reveal signatures of past pathogen exposure. The T cell repertoires of some 700 subjects were profiled by immunosequencing and related to cytomegalovirus serostatus. In addition to the first cohort of 666 subjects, a separate validation cohort of around 110 different subjects was used. High-throughput TCR immunosequencing, statistical association of individual TCRs with disease status, and machine learning were combined to predict cytomegalovirus infection status. In a later analysis, previously published TCR beta repertoires from 550 to 700 donors were re-analyzed and high-resolution HLA genotyping was added so that TCR occurrence patterns could be studied. The later analysis used no new phenotypic data to find candidate immune exposures, relying instead on TCR beta sequences and their occurrence across donors. An earlier analysis of approximately 500 of the donors applied high-throughput TCR beta sequencing to assess whether each TCR beta V gene segment acted as functional or pseudogenic. Alongside the repertoire data, information on donor age, sex, ethnicity and CMV serostatus was compiled. A later genetic analysis used genome-wide SNP genotypes for about three fifths of the 666 donors, treating that subset as a discovery cohort. All discovery cohort repertoires had been generated using a single sequencing platform. HLA typing included class I and class II loci at four-digit resolution. The number of typed donors differed by locus: 629-630 for A, B, C, DRB1 and DQB1; 522 for DQA1; approximately 600 for DPA1; and some 430 for DPB1. Five DR-DQ haplotypes were treated as single units for association and clustering because of strong linkage in the cohort. Among around 400 genotyped donors of the cohort, an average of about 240,000 unique TCR beta nucleotide sequences were sequenced per donor, roughly 20% of them non-productive.

Overall study results and their limits: Specific HLA alleles were associated with 16,951 TCR beta sequences at a false discovery rate of 0.05 in a later analysis. Linkage disequilibrium might explain the correlated functional status among segregating V segments, but an unknown experimental factor could not be excluded. Most TCR sequences were observed very rarely across donors, whereas some public TCRs were present in many individuals. According to a later genetic analysis, donors in an Asian-associated ancestry cluster had fewer N-insertions in productive TCRs than the roughly 700-donor mean. In a later analysis, most CMV-associated TCR beta chains were found to appear HLA-restricted, with HLA associations seemingly driven largely by CMV exposure. A cluster of highly shared sequence variants was judged likely to represent a technical artifact of the sequencing pipeline. The study listed 150 to 200 TCR beta chains as associated with cytomegalovirus. Because counts were too low, more than 15 rarely observed V segments, including chromosome 9 orphons, were left out of the earlier analysis of some 640 of the donors. A few of the identified cytomegalovirus-associated TCR beta chains were confirmed in vitro to be specific for cytomegalovirus antigens. The cohort was sequenced for TCR beta chains only, and without alpha or paired-chain data the features that could be detected were limited. A further reported finding was that TCR beta sequences accurately predicted the HLA-A and HLA-B alleles for most subjects in the first cohort. A later analysis found that TCR association rates varied across HLA loci, with DRB1 alleles showing the most associated TCRs and HLA-C alleles the fewest. Because some donors lacked HLA typing at each locus, the association tests relied only on the typed subset. For the cohort, immune exposure information was limited to CMV serostatus. In a later analysis, several top co-occurrence clusters were reported to appear linked to parvovirus B19, influenza, CMV and Epstein-Barr virus. Presence/absence analyses assumed roughly uniform sequencing depth across donors, an assumption that may not hold. V-gene and J-gene trimming of TCR beta chains was associated with a missense DCLRE1C variant in a later genetic analysis, and the association was replicated in an independent cohort. In a later analysis, HLA-associated TCR beta chains were found to be more clonally expanded and to have lower generation probabilities than equally common non-associated chains. Strong co-occurrence of HLA alleles, especially DR and DQ, made assigning TCR associations to individual alleles difficult. The classifier was reported to diagnose cytomegalovirus status with high specificity and sensitivity in both the original and validation cohorts. An earlier analysis of several hundred of the donors showed that most TCR beta V segments appeared in productive rearrangements either about 87% or about 30% of the time, which broadly matched IMGT annotations. The authors suggested that the approach could potentially be extended to other disease states and immunological phenotypes.

Library method: the immunoSEQ multiplex PCR assay. For the multiplex PCR, a mixture combining 60 forward primers for TCR Vbeta segments and 13 reverse primers for TCR Jbeta segments was used. Amplification of the CDR3 region of rearranged TCR beta genes was performed with a multiplex PCR assay on genomic DNA. Amplified TCR beta libraries were sequenced as 87-base-pair reads on the Illumina HiSeq System. The original pipeline was this. A later analysis tallied roughly 76 million unique TCR beta chains across the 700 or so repertoires, and some 10 million of those chains were shared by two or more donors. Raw reads were error-corrected and collapsed into unique sequences with a nearest-neighbor algorithm that merged closely related sequences to remove PCR and sequencing errors. To assign V, D and J gene segments, CDR3 sequences were aligned to IMGT reference sequences. For a sequence to be retained, a match of at least six nucleotides was required to both a V gene segment and a J gene segment. Rearrangements were classified as productive when the CDR3 lacked stop codons and remained in frame with V and J, and all other rearrangements were classified as non-productive. Following IMGT convention, CDR3 was defined as the stretch from the second conserved V-encoded cysteine up to the conserved J-encoded phenylalanine. In an earlier analysis of more than 550 of the donors, sequences lacking an unambiguous match to a single V gene segment were excluded. In an earlier analysis of about 590 of the donors, a V segment was called functional when productive rearrangements were above 56.7%, and segregating when the standard deviation between donors exceeded 5%. A statistical classification framework was built to diagnose cytomegalovirus status from the catalog of TCR beta chain sequences. In a later analysis, TCR nucleotide sequences were compared against IMGT/GENE-DB human TR gene sequences so that V and J genes could be assigned. Using the TCRdist pipeline, a later analysis assigned CDR3 sequences along with most-parsimonious VDJ recombination scenarios. A later analysis defined each TCR beta chain by its CDR3 amino acid sequence plus V-gene family, and excluded reads lacking a unique V-gene family. In a later analysis, 450 to 600 highly shared, low-generation-probability nucleotide sequences were removed to address suspected cross-contamination and a sequencing artifact. In a later analysis, a clonal expansion index was calculated for each public chain from normalized within-repertoire ranks of inferred template counts. In a later analysis, generation probabilities were computed with a VDJ recombination model fitted to out-of-frame rearrangements, and the resulting probabilities were checked against IGoR. In a later analysis, TCR-TCR, TCR-HLA and TCR-CMV co-occurrence was scored with hypergeometric tests, and a repertoire-size bias correction was applied to TCR pairs. False discovery rates were estimated in a later analysis by permuting HLA or CMV assignments 20 times. In a later analysis, co-occurring TCRs were grouped using DBSCAN, with TCRdist sequence similarity added in when clustering inside HLA-allele-positive subsets. Co-occurrence clustering excluded repertoires with fewer than 30,000 or more than 120,000 public chains, plus five with anomalous nucleotide sharing. TCRdb took over this immuneACCESS table, retaining in-frame rearrangements with V and J assigned. Such tables are incomplete; in checked studies, under half of the missing clones stem from an unresolved V gene, and the remainder is unexplained. V and J calls and clone size are copied from that table; D and trimming were computed from the DNA. Across this sample there are 98,000 or so clones, with about 74% seen only once. The top ten hold less than 10% of the sample.

The cohort consisted of hundreds of healthy bone marrow donors. At the time of sampling, all cohort members were nominally healthy, though unrecorded immune exposures were likely present. The donor tested CMV seronegative and was one of the 352 seronegative cohort members. A peripheral blood sample was provided by each donor, and peripheral blood mononuclear cells were used for TCR beta sequencing. The Qiagen DNeasy Blood Extraction Kit was used to extract genomic DNA from the blood cell samples. With regard to this clone: No cognate antigen has been identified for it. One base away there is no much larger clone; base qualities are not given.

The receptor comes from a female donor in good health and CMV-seronegative. Sequencing input: PBMCs.

The sequenced DNA: TGTGCCAGTAGCCGGACTTTCTACTACGAGCAGTACTTC. It specifies CASSRTFYYEQYF. The chain is assembled from TRBV19 and TRBJ2-5, and possibly TRBD2, on 5 matching bases. The J call may be wrong; the DNA end is better matched by TRBJ2-7. The CDR1 and CDR2 encoded by the germline V gene (reference sequence) are LNHDA and SQIVND. Including cysteine and phenylalanine, the CDR3 has 13 amino acids. Solely the CDR3 DNA is kept, with 39 bases framed from the first base.